One sample yielded the 8 T cell receptor beta chains listed below, sequenced in a study of T cells after posttransplantation cyclophosphamide. Control samples came 1 year after myeloablative marrow transplants with methotrexate plus calcineurin inhibitor. Only in-frame clones appear in the TCRdb table, and some are missing; sequencing was by immunoSEQ multiplex PCR. The sample shows roughly 10,000 clones, 80% to 90% of them seen only once. Sample: PBMCs, taken around 440 days after allogeneic stem cell transplant with calcineurin inhibitor and methotrexate. The receptors stem from a male patient aged 45-60 years who received an allogeneic stem cell transplant from an unrelated donor, was CMV-positive, and had chronic GVHD only. Some T cells may trace back to the graft donor.

This chain links TRBV28 with TRBJ1-1; D uncertain. This CDR3 is 16 amino acids long. Between the trimmed V and J ends, which lost 5 bases and 0 bases, there was a span of 16 bases. In germline, CDR1 is MDHEN, CDR2 SYDVKM. CDR3 amino acids: CASSPGSRAMNTEAFF. Here the CDR3 DNA reads TGTGCCAGCAGTCCAGGTTCGCGGGCCATGAACACTGAAGCTTTCTTT.

The chain recombines TRBV6-5 with TRBJ2-5, with TRBD1 matching 9 bases. Germline-derived CDR1 and CDR2 are MNHEY and SVGAGI. J was trimmed by 7 bases and V by 7 bases; bases with no gene match: 10. This CDR3 is 14 amino acids long. The CDR3 bases are TGTGCCAGCAAACCGGGACAGGGCCCGCGGACCCAGTACTTC. It specifies CASKPGQGPRTQYF.

DNA of the CDR3: TGCGCCAGCAGCCAAGTCGAGGACACTGAAGCTTTCTTT. Amino acids: CASSQVEDTEAFF. The chain links TRBV4-3 to TRBJ1-1; D gene uncertain. Germline assignment: CDR1 LGHNA and CDR2 YSLEER. The V end lost 1 base, the J end lost 3 bases, and 6 bases lay between the germline ends. This CDR3 is built from 13 residues.

The V call is TRBV5-4, the J call TRBJ1-1; tentative D call: TRBD1 (6 bases). The CDR3 has 18 residues. The germline gives CDR1 SGHNT, CDR2 YYREEE (reference sequence). The V end was cut by 0 bases, the J end by 0 bases, with 18 bases between. The CDR3 coding sequence is TGTGCCAGCAGCTTGGGAGGGGGTTCCCGACTCATGAACACTGAAGCTTTCTTT. Translating gives CASSLGGGSRLMNTEAFF.

This clone has just a few counts. The V gene is TRBV5-1, the J gene TRBJ2-1; D is perhaps TRBD1 (6 bases). CDR3 size: 13 residues. Per germline, CDR1 SGHRS and CDR2 YFSETQ. The ends were cut back, 6 bases at V and 6 bases at J, with 13 bases in the middle. The CDR3 DNA reads TGCGCCAGCATACAGACAGGCGGCAATGAGCAGTTCTTC. Translating it yields CASIQTGGNEQFF.

CDR3 nucleotide sequence: TGTGCCAGCAGTTTGACTAGCGGGAGGTCCTACAATGAGCAGTTCTTC. It translates to CASSLTSGRSYNEQFF. The chain uses TRBV28 and TRBJ2-1; 13 bases line up with TRBD2. CDR1 and CDR2 from the germline V gene are MDHEN and SYDVKM. With V trimmed by 3 bases and J by 1 base, 0 bases remained unmatched. This CDR3 region has 16 residues.

CDR3 loop: CASSRGREGQSSEQYF. CDR3 nucleotide sequence: TGTGCCAGCAGTCGGGGGCGGGAGGGCCAAAGTTCCGAGCAGTACTTC. This chain links TRBV6-7 with TRBJ2-7; the match to TRBD2 covers 9 bases. TRBV6-7 is an ORF; its function is uncertain. Trimming at V came to 5 bases and at J to 6 bases, leaving 14 bases not matched to a gene. This CDR3 is built from 16 residues.

The table lists this clone with a count of one. The chain has TRBV6-1 and TRBJ2-7, with D possibly being TRBD1 (6 bases). Between the trimmed V and J ends, which lost 7 bases and 1 base, there was a span of 17 bases. Germline values: CDR1 MNHNS, CDR2 SASEGT. The CDR3 runs to 15 residues. CDR3 loop: CASIVLPDSSYEQYF. For the CDR3, the DNA is TGTGCCAGCATAGTCCTACCGGACAGTTCCTACGAGCAGTACTTC.